Listed below are T cell receptor beta chains from one sample, sequenced in a study of read filtering for tumor transcriptome and immune sequencing. MiXCR was run by TCRdb on the reads, yielding one entry per CDR3 protein. The repertoire has about 46,000 distinct CDR3 sequences, roughly a fifth of them found once; the top ten carry 30% to 45%. Sequencing was done on a sample of a population of CD138-negative cells sorted from bone marrow. These receptors all stem from a donor aged 40 or older with multiple myeloma. CDR3s include the opening cysteine and the closing phenylalanine or tryptophan. The D gene is left open where the match is weak. Expanded clones get a size class; other rows say once, few or many, or leave the size out.

D	V	J	size	CDR3	DNA
TRBD2	TRBV18	TRBJ2-5	many	CASSPSSGRRETQYF	TGTGCCAGCTCACCAAGCAGCGGGAGGCGGGAGACCCAGTACTTC
NA	TRBV29-1	TRBJ2-1	medium-sized	CSVELHNEQFF	TGCAGCGTTGAATTACACAATGAGCAGTTCTTC
NA	TRBV3-1	TRBJ2-1	many	CASSQDVVRGMNNEQFF	TGTGCCAGCAGCCAAGACGTGGTTAGGGGGATGAACAATGAGCAGTTCTTC
NA	TRBV11-2	TRBJ1-2	NA	CASSVGLNYGYTF	TGTGCCTCATCCGTGGGATTAAACTATGGCTACACCTTC
NA	TRBV28	TRBJ2-7	NA	CASSLGLGPYEQYF	TGTGCCAGCAGTTTAGGTCTGGGCCCCTACGAGCAGTACTTC
NA	TRBV19	TRBJ1-1	NA	CASRPSTADTEAFF	TGTGCCAGTAGACCGTCGACCGCGGATACTGAAGCTTTCTTT
NA	TRBV28	TRBJ2-1	many	CASSGSSYNEQFF	TGTGCCAGCAGTGGCAGCTCCTACAATGAGCAGTTCTTC
TRBD1	TRBV28	TRBJ2-7	many	CASNAGTAKIYEQYF	TGTGCCAGCAACGCCGGGACAGCGAAGATCTACGAGCAGTACTTC
TRBD1	TRBV18	TRBJ2-3	many	CASSPSQGASAQYF	TGTGCCAGCTCACCGTCACAGGGGGCGAGTGCGCAGTATTTT
TRBD1	TRBV12-3/TRBV12-4	TRBJ2-5	NA	CASSLGTGGGLKTQYF	TGTGCCAGCAGTTTAGGGACAGGGGGAGGTTTAAAGACCCAGTACTTC
TRBD2	TRBV5-4	TRBJ2-1	many	CASSTGLAGVNEQFF	TGTGCCAGCAGCACCGGACTAGCGGGAGTGAATGAGCAGTTCTTC
TRBD1	TRBV7-9	TRBJ2-5	NA	CASSFRDRDQETQYF	TGTGCCAGCAGCTTCCGGGACAGGGACCAAGAGACCCAGTACTTC
NA	TRBV3-1	TRBJ2-5	NA	CASSHVETQYF	TGTGCCAGCAGCCACGTGGAGACCCAGTACTTC
TRBD2	TRBV20-1	TRBJ2-5	many	CSASGREGVETQYF	TGCAGTGCTAGCGGGCGGGAGGGAGTGGAGACCCAGTACTTC
TRBD2	TRBV30	TRBJ2-2	many	CAWRRLAVTGELFF	TGTGCCTGGAGACGACTAGCGGTAACCGGGGAGCTGTTTTTT
NA	TRBV9	TRBJ2-3	many	CASSPSGSSTDTQYF	TGTGCCAGCAGCCCCAGCGGGTCTAGCACAGATACGCAGTATTTT
NA	TRBV4-3	TRBJ2-5	many	CASSQDVRGGTQYF	TGCGCCAGCAGCCAAGATGTCAGGGGGGGGACCCAGTACTTC
NA	TRBV6-2/TRBV6-3	TRBJ2-3	few	CASNPGLVVDTQYF	TGTGCCAGCAATCCGGGACTCGTGGTGGATACGCAGTATTTT
NA	TRBV3-1	TRBJ1-1	few	CASSRYRDTEAFF	TGTGCCAGCAGCCGTTACCGGGACACTGAAGCTTTCTTT
NA	TRBV7-2	TRBJ2-7	many	CASSLGRDGTYEQYF	TGTGCCAGCAGCTTAGGACGGGACGGGACCTACGAGCAGTACTTC
NA	TRBV11-2	TRBJ2-7	NA	CASSNYYEQYF	TGTGCCAGCAGCAATTACTACGAGCAGTACTTC
NA	TRBV29-1	TRBJ1-3	many	CSVVSGNTIYF	TGCAGTGTGGTCTCTGGAAACACCATATATTTT
TRBD1	TRBV5-4	TRBJ2-7	NA	CASSTLDRPVSEQYF	TGTGCCAGCAGCACGTTGGACAGGCCGGTATCCGAGCAGTACTTC
TRBD1	TRBV29-1	TRBJ2-1	many	CSVEIWDSHYNEQFF	TGCAGCGTTGAAATTTGGGACAGCCACTACAATGAGCAGTTCTTC
TRBD1	TRBV28	TRBJ1-4	many	CASSVQGAQGEKLFF	TGTGCCAGCAGTGTTCAGGGGGCGCAGGGTGAAAAACTGTTTTTT
NA	TRBV29-1	TRBJ1-1	many	CSVARDTEAFF	TGCAGCGTTGCGAGGGACACTGAAGCTTTCTTT
TRBD2	TRBV5-1	TRBJ2-1	NA	CASSSTSGYNEQFF	TGCGCCAGCAGCAGCACTAGCGGGTACAATGAGCAGTTCTTC
TRBD2	TRBV20-1	TRBJ2-1	many	CSAPLQLAGYNEQFF	TGCAGTGCCCCCCTCCAACTAGCGGGGTACAATGAGCAGTTCTTC
NA	TRBV29-1	TRBJ2-1	many	CSALQSNEQFF	TGCAGCGCCCTCCAAAGTAATGAGCAGTTCTTC
TRBD2	TRBV28	TRBJ2-3	many	CASRTLAGETDTQYF	TGTGCCAGCAGAACACTAGCGGGAGAGACAGATACGCAGTATTTT
NA	TRBV6-2/TRBV6-3	TRBJ2-1	many	CASSYRVVEDNEQFF	TGTGCCAGCAGTTACAGAGTAGTCGAAGACAATGAGCAGTTCTTC
NA	TRBV20-1	TRBJ2-1	NA	CSARDRWGARFDEQFF	TGCAGTGCTAGAGATCGGTGGGGGGCGCGTTTCGATGAGCAGTTCTTC
NA	TRBV20-1	TRBJ2-7	many	CSAYSWGEARSYEQYF	TGCAGTGCTTACTCCTGGGGGGAGGCCCGCTCCTACGAGCAGTACTTC
TRBD2	TRBV7-2	TRBJ2-3	many	CASSLVSWGLAGGTDTQYF	TGTGCCAGCAGCTTAGTTTCGTGGGGGCTAGCGGGAGGCACAGATACGCAGTATTTT
NA	TRBV7-2	TRBJ1-6	many	CASSPPSSYNSPLHF	TGTGCCAGCAGCCCTCCGTCCTCCTATAATTCACCCCTCCACTTT
NA	TRBV28	TRBJ2-5	many	CASSRPQETQYF	TGTGCCAGCAGTCGACCGCAAGAGACCCAGTACTTC